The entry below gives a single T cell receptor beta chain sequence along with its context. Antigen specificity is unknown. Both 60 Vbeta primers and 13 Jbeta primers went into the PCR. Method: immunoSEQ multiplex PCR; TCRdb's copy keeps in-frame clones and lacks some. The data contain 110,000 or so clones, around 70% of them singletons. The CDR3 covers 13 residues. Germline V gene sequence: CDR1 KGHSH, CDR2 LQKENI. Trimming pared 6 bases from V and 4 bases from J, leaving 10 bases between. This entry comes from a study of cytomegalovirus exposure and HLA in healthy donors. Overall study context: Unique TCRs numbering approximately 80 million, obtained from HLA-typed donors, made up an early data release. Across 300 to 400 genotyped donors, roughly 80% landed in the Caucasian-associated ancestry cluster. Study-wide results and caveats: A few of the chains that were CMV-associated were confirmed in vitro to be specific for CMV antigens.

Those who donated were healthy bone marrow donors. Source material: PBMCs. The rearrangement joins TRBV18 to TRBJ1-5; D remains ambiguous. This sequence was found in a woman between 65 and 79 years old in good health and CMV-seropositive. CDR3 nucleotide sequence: TGTGCCAGCTCGCAAGAGAGAAATCAGCCCCAGCATTTT. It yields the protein CASSQERNQPQHF.